This T cell receptor (beta chain) was identified during a study of blood T cell repertoires in COVID-19 (dated by TCRdb to between 2020 and 2021). Broadly, across the study: Samples covering the acute and convalescent phases of COVID-19 were provided by collaborators in the United States, Italy and Spain. A de-identified subject ID, COVID-19 status, age in years and sex were almost always included in the sample metadata. The samples were drawn from two sources: the first 160 participants of the ongoing ImmuneRACE study, and 1,000 to 1,500 subjects contributed by 6 global collaborators. Where available, HLA class I and class II types were taken from metadata supplied by the sample provider and were not determined by assay-based typing. The material from the prospective study consisted of cDNA or gDNA derived from T cells, B-cell-depleted T cells, or PBMCs. The repertoires were released in a freely available public database meant as a resource for research on the immune response to SARS-CoV-2. Subjects who had been exposed to COVID-19, were actively infected with it, or had recovered from it provided the deeply sampled blood TCRbeta repertoires that made up the dataset. Results and caveats for the whole study, not just this receptor: The amount of clinical and demographic metadata varied by source and participant and was provided uncurated.

In Seattle, one collaborating source enrolled patients while the infection was active and tracked those patients longitudinally over the course of disease. Each collaborating institution followed its own protocols to collect whole blood in K2EDTA tubes. For TCRbeta analysis, collaborator samples were shipped as frozen whole blood, as isolated PBMCs, or as DNA extracted from either sample type. This clone has a single count. Its antigen is unknown. No much larger clonotype is one base removed from it; base qualities were not supplied. TCRbeta CDR3 regions were amplified from genomic DNA using the immunoSEQ Assay, a bias-controlled multiplex PCR. Per the authors' processing: Within the assay, amplification of reference gene primers was used to estimate how many nucleated cells each sample contained. Sequence reads were collapsed and filtered to measure the absolute abundance of every unique TCRbeta CDR3 rearrangement. For each sample, productive Simpson clonality was calculated as the square root of Simpson's diversity index over productive rearrangements. TCRdb's version of the immuneACCESS table is confined to in-frame rearrangements and falls short of the full clone set. An unresolved V gene accounts for under half of the shortfall where checked; the remainder is of unknown origin. V and J calls and clone size come straight from that table; D and trimming were deduced from the DNA. The sample records about 390,000 clones, around 87% of which are singletons. The ten top clones hold about 2% of the sample.

Inclusive of the bounding cysteine and phenylalanine, the CDR3 is 15 residues long. The read is trimmed to its CDR3 DNA, 45 bases read in frame from base 1. CDR1 MGHDK and CDR2 SYGVNS are derived from the germline V gene. The germline V end is reduced by 5 bases and the J end by 4 bases; junction bases left unmatched: 10. The sequence was collected from a woman aged 55-69 years with COVID-19, enrolled during active disease. Sequences were obtained from peripheral blood. Recombination connected TRBV25-1 to TRBJ1-1; 7 bases in the junction line up with TRBD1. The CDR3 corresponds to CASSFLGGGGTEAFF. The sequence in DNA is TGTGCCAGCAGTTTTCTAGGGGGCGGAGGCACTGAAGCTTTCTTT.